The clone carrying this TCR beta chain was detected once. Its antigen remains unidentified. J was trimmed by 4 bases and V by 5 bases; bases with no gene match: 12. The CDR3 spans 16 residues. Germline CDR1 and CDR2: SGHVS and FNYEAQ. TCRdb processed the 5' RACE reads anew with MiXCR; each CDR3 protein has one entry. The data hold a few hundred thousand distinct CDR3 sequences, with approximately 8.3% observed a single time. This record belongs to a study of identical twins. General study results and limits: Memory repertoires lacked the insertion deficit that abundant cord blood beta clonotypes showed.

The same sample was also used in a study of yellow fever vaccine responses in identical twins.

This sequence originates from a woman aged 18-29 years in good health. The chain recombines TRBV7-6 with TRBJ2-3; 7 positions agree with TRBD2. The sample was CD8+ T cells sorted from blood. CDR3 nucleotides: TGTGCCAGCAGCACCGGAGTGGGCGGGGGTGCAGATACGCAGTATTTT. The encoded protein is CASSTGVGGGADTQYF. Based on the CDR3 plus reference TRBV7-6 and TRBJ2-3, the full variable domain is GAGVSQSPRYKVTKRGQDVALRCDPISGHVSLYWYRQALGQGPEFLTYFNYEAQQDKSGLPNDRFSAERPEGSISTLTIQRTEQRDSAMYRCASSTGVGGGADTQYFGPGTRLTVL.